A single sample gave rise to the 17 T cell receptor beta chains below, sequenced in a study of T cells in localized non-small cell lung cancer. Profiling relied on immunoSEQ multiplex PCR, and the TCRdb table lists in-frame clones only, not all of them. Of some 66,000 clones detected, roughly 81% appear once; the ten largest clones hold roughly 13%. The source material was peripheral blood, sampled before any cancer treatment. These receptors came from a female donor over 55 with stage I lung adenocarcinoma.

This clone was seen a single time. The chain recombines TRBV5-1 with TRBJ2-5, with D possibly called TRBD1 or TRBD2 (5 bases each). The CDR3 extends over 15 amino acids. V was trimmed by 0 bases and J by 3 bases, leaving 12 bases between them. Germline loops: CDR1 SGHRS, CDR2 YFSETQ. CDR3 loop: CASSLAGRWEETQYF. CDR3 DNA: TGCGCCAGCAGCTTGGCGGGACGGTGGGAAGAGACCCAGTACTTC.

V usage is TRBV25-1 and J usage is TRBJ1-1; D ambiguous. Trimming took off 5 bases at V and 1 base at J, with 8 bases between the two ends. In germline, CDR1 is MGHDK, CDR2 SYGVNS. The CDR3 has 13 residues. The DNA of the CDR3 is TGTGCCAGCAGTTGGGATGGGAACACTGAAGCTTTCTTT. This codes for CASSWDGNTEAFF.

About this clone itself: This sample also contains other DNA sequences that code for the same CDR3. The V call is TRBV11-2, the J call TRBJ1-1; D is undetermined. Germline CDR1 and CDR2: SGHAT and FQNNGV. The CDR3 loop spans 12 amino acids. Trimming stripped 2 bases from V and 1 base from J, with 2 bases between. CDR3 in amino acids: CASSLQNTEAFF. In nucleotides, the CDR3 is TGTGCCAGCAGCTTACAGAACACTGAAGCTTTCTTT.

V and J are TRBV30 and TRBJ2-5; D is ambiguous. Germline V gives CDR1 GTSNPN, CDR2 SVGIG (reference sequence). The CDR3 is 15 residues long. V shed 0 bases and J shed 5 bases, with 16 bases lying between them. Written as DNA, the CDR3 is TGTGCCTGGAGTGTACCCGGGTCAAGTTCGGAGACCCAGTACTTC. It yields the protein CAWSVPGSSSETQYF.

The chain links TRBV19 to TRBJ2-3, with 13 bases that match TRBD2. From germline, CDR1 is LNHDA and CDR2 SQIVND (reference sequence). This CDR3 spans 16 amino acids. V trimming: 4 bases; J trimming: 2 bases; junction bases outside the gene matches: 3. CDR3 nucleotides: TGTGCCAGTAGTAGGGGACTAGCGGGATTCACAGATACGCAGTATTTT. This translates into CASSRGLAGFTDTQYF.

V gene TRBV2 combines with J gene TRBJ2-1, with 7 bases identical to TRBD2. CDR1 is SNHLY, CDR2 FYNNEI, per germline. This CDR3 comprises 13 residues. The trim removed 4 bases at V and 9 bases at J, leaving 6 bases unmatched. The CDR3: CASSGYSGFEQFF. As DNA, the CDR3 is TGTGCCAGCAGTGGTTATAGCGGGTTTGAGCAGTTCTTC.

In this sample, this clone turned up a few times. V usage is TRBV4-2 and J usage is TRBJ1-1, with TRBD1 matching over 7 bases. With 8 bases clipped from V and 3 bases from J, the junction kept 15 bases outside the gene matches. Germline V CDR1 and CDR2: LGHNA, YNFKEQ. This CDR3 comprises 16 residues. CDR3 bases: TGTGCCAGCTACCGAGGGGGGGGGACAGCATACACTGAAGCTTTCTTT. Translation gives CASYRGGGTAYTEAFF.

CDR3 sequence (DNA): TGCGCCAGCAGCCCGGACAGGGTGGGCGAGCAGTTCTTC. Translating gives CASSPDRVGEQFF. The gene calls are TRBV5-1 and TRBJ2-1; 8 nucleotides align to TRBD1. The CDR3 sequence is 13 residues long. CDR1 is SGHRS, CDR2 YFSETQ, per germline. V trimming: 4 bases; J trimming: 10 bases; junction bases outside the gene matches: 7.

This clone was seen only once. This chain joins TRBV10-1 and TRBJ2-3; 9 bases align to TRBD1. Per the germline V gene, CDR1 is WNHNN and CDR2 is SYGVQD (reference sequence). J was trimmed by 4 bases and V by 4 bases; bases with no gene match: 15. The CDR3 consists of 18 residues. In DNA form, the CDR3 reads TGCGCCAGCAGTGTCCCACCGGGATGGGACAGGGTCCCAGATACGCAGTATTTT. Translating gives CASSVPPGWDRVPDTQYF.

V gene TRBV5-4 combines with J gene TRBJ2-7, with 9 nucleotides matching TRBD2. Losses at the gene ends were 1 base for V and 5 bases for J; bases not matched to a gene: 4. Germline assignment: CDR1 SGHNT and CDR2 YYREEE (reference sequence). The CDR3 consists of 14 residues. In nucleotides, the CDR3 is TGTGCCAGCAGCTTGATTAGCGGGAGTGACGAGCAGTACTTC. Protein product: CASSLISGSDEQYF.

Here the CDR3 reads CASSGWGGLKADTQYF. CDR3 sequence (DNA): TGTGCCAGTAGTGGGTGGGGGGGCCTAAAGGCAGATACGCAGTATTTT. The chain uses TRBV19 and TRBJ2-3; D might be TRBD2 (7 bases). Germline V lookup: CDR1 LNHDA, CDR2 SQIVND (reference sequence). V lost 5 bases, J lost 4 bases, and 19 bases lay in between. The CDR3 runs 16 residues.

The chain joins TRBV11-3 to TRBJ2-3; perhaps TRBD2 as D (6 bases). CDR3 size: 16 residues. Germline CDR1 SGHNT, CDR2 YENEEA. The V gene lost 1 base and the J gene lost 3 bases, with 14 bases spanning the gap. DNA of the CDR3: TGTGCCAGCAGCTTAGGTCGGGGGAGTGTGACAGATACGCAGTATTTT. This gives the protein CASSLGRGSVTDTQYF.

The J gene is TRBJ1-5, the V gene TRBV6-5, with TRBD1 as a possible D gene (6 bases). V lost 5 bases and J 3 bases, leaving 11 bases between the germline ends. CDR3 length equals 14 residues. Germline V CDR1 and CDR2: MNHEY, SVGAGI. The DNA for the CDR3 is TGTGCCAGCAGTCGATCAGGGGTCAATCAGCCCCAGCATTTT. This translates into CASSRSGVNQPQHF.

The V and J genes are TRBV5-1 and TRBJ2-7; 10 nucleotides agree with TRBD2. Germline V gene sequence: CDR1 SGHRS, CDR2 YFSETQ. The V and J ends lost 7 bases and 4 bases, in that order; junction bases with no gene match: 5. The CDR3 is 13 residues long. CDR3: CASSSGGGYEQYF. As DNA, the CDR3 is TGCGCCAGCTCTAGCGGGGGTGGGTACGAGCAGTACTTC.

The CDR3 coding sequence is TGTGCCAGCAACAGGGGTGGCTATGGCTACACCTTC. Amino acids: CASNRGGYGYTF. The chain couples TRBV6-1 to TRBJ1-2; 7 bases match TRBD1. V was clipped by 7 bases and J by 4 bases; unmatched bases: 3. Germline CDR1 reads MNHNS; CDR2 reads SASEGT. This CDR3 contains 12 residues.

This clone was seen a single time. The chain combines TRBV15 with TRBJ1-2; D call uncertain. This CDR3 contains 15 residues. Trimming cost V 0 bases and J 6 bases, with 14 bases left between them. Germline V gene lookup returns CDR1 LNHNV and CDR2 YYDKDF (reference sequence). The CDR3 protein is CATSRDPPGYNGYTF. The CDR3 region has the DNA TGTGCCACCAGCAGAGATCCGCCAGGCTATAATGGCTACACCTTC.

This rearrangement joins TRBV10-3 to TRBJ2-2, with 10 positions matching TRBD2. Germline CDR1 is ENHRY and CDR2 is SYGVKD. V lost 6 bases, J lost 4 bases, and 5 bases stayed unmatched. CDR3 length: 15 residues. The CDR3 loop reads CAIRETSGFTGELFF. CDR3 coding DNA: TGTGCCATCAGAGAGACTAGCGGGTTCACCGGGGAGCTGTTTTTT.